These 14 T cell receptor beta chains came from one sample sequenced in a study of glioma-infiltrating T cells. Amplification of TCR alpha and beta CDR3 regions from RNA used iRepertoire nested multiplex PCR. TCRdb itself ran the multiplex PCR reads through MiXCR, one entry per CDR3 protein. The sample has about 200,000 distinct CDR3 sequences, about 32% seen once. The specimen was glioma tissue, nonneoplastic brain tissue, or PBMCs (not recorded which). These receptors came from a human donor with low-grade glioma or glioblastoma, undergoing nonglioma brain surgery, or in good health (not recorded which).

This clonotype has at least ten counts. The chain couples TRBV9 to TRBJ1-6; D unresolved. Germline CDR1 SGDLS, CDR2 YYNGEE. CDR3 length equals 14 residues. V was clipped by 0 bases and J by 6 bases, with 7 bases between them. CDR3 sequence (DNA): TGTGCCAGCAGCGTAGCAACAGCTAATTCACCCCTCCACTTT. Encoded protein: CASSVATANSPLHF.

This clonotype was recorded at least ten times. The junction differs from germline at one of its ends, possibly a read error. This chain links TRBV18 with TRBJ2-7; D is possibly TRBD1 (5 bases). In germline, CDR1 is KGHSH, CDR2 LQKENI. This CDR3 region has 14 residues. The CDR3 here is CASSPRQNSYEQYF. The CDR3 DNA follows: TGTGCCAGCTCCCCACGACAGAACTCCTACGAGCAGTACTTC.

This clonotype occurred many times. This chain joins TRBV6-6 and TRBJ2-1; the D call may be TRBD1 or TRBD2 (5 bases each). The CDR3 runs to 21 residues. V dropped 2 bases and J dropped 0 bases, with 26 bases sitting between them. Germline lookup yields CDR1 MNHNY and CDR2 SVGAGI (reference sequence). The CDR3 nucleotides read TGTGCCAGCAGTTACCCAATAACCGGGACGGAGCATACTCACTCCTACAATGAGCAGTTCTTC. It codes for CASSYPITGTEHTHSYNEQFF.

Remarks on this clonotype: The conserved phenylalanine or tryptophan normally closing the CDR3 is absent here, so this likely arose from a read error. This chain connects TRBV6-1 to TRBJ2-2; D is perhaps TRBD1 (5 bases). Germline V gene sequence: CDR1 MNHNS, CDR2 SASEGT. The CDR3 sequence is 13 residues long. CDR3 protein: CASSEVGPGELFL. The DNA of the CDR3 is TGTGCCAGTAGTGAAGTGGGGCCCGGGGAGCTGTTTCTT.

This clonotype was detected many times. The chain has TRBV7-2 and TRBJ2-3; the D is unclear. Per the germline V gene, CDR1 is SGHTA and CDR2 is FQGNSA. CDR3 length: 14 residues. V lost 4 bases and J 0 bases, leaving 8 bases between the germline ends. The CDR3 sequence is CASSSLISTDTQYF. The DNA for the CDR3 is TGTGCCAGCAGCTCCTTAATTAGCACAGATACGCAGTATTTT. Together with reference TRBV7-2 and TRBJ2-3, the CDR3 gives the full variable domain: GAGVSQSPSNKVTEKGKDVELRCDPISGHTALYWYRQSLGQGLEFLIYFQGNSAPDKSGLPSDRFSAERTGGSVSTLTIQRTQQEDSAVYLCASSSLISTDTQYFGPGTRLTVL.

As concerns this clonotype: It may be a read error: a sequence one base away is much more abundant. This rearrangement joins TRBV4-1 to TRBJ2-7, with 10 nucleotides matching TRBD2. CDR1 and CDR2 from the germline V gene are MGHRA and YSYEKL. The CDR3 length is 14 residues. CDR3 residues: CAISQTSGNYEQYF. For the CDR3, the DNA is TGCGCCATCAGCCAAACTAGCGGGAACTACGAGCAGTACTTC.

The CDR3 loop reads CASSRGGLAGWGDTQYF. CDR3 DNA: TGCGCCAGCAGCCGAGGAGGACTAGCGGGTTGGGGAGATACGCAGTATTTT. The rearrangement joins TRBV4-1 to TRBJ2-3, with 11 positions matching TRBD2. Germline assignment: CDR1 MGHRA and CDR2 YSYEKL. This CDR3 has 17 amino acids. J was trimmed by 5 bases and V by 4 bases; bases with no gene match: 11.

This clonotype was seen many times. The V and J genes are TRBV27 and TRBJ1-5; perhaps TRBD1 as D (6 bases). This CDR3 is 16 amino acids long. In germline, CDR1 is MNHEY, CDR2 SMNVEV (reference sequence). V dropped 2 bases and J dropped 6 bases, with 17 bases sitting between them. The CDR3 sequence is CASSLTRGTLGQPQHF. CDR3 nucleotides: TGTGCCAGCAGTTTAACGAGGGGGACGTTGGGTCAGCCCCAGCATTTT.

This clonotype was counted ten times or more. The chain combines TRBV20-1 with TRBJ2-5; no reliable D call. This CDR3 is 15 amino acids long. Deletions cut 0 bases from V and 2 bases from J, with 13 bases between. CDR1 DFQATT and CDR2 SNEGSKA come from the germline V gene (reference sequence). Written as DNA, the CDR3 is TGCAGTGCTAGAGATCACGGCGGCGGTCAAGAGACCCAGTACTTC. Translation: CSARDHGGGQETQYF.

This clonotype has ten or more counts. This chain joins TRBV29-1 and TRBJ1-1; D gene ambiguous. The germline CDR1 and CDR2 sequences are SQVTM and ANQGSEA. The CDR3 runs to 10 residues. Trimming left V 0 bases short and J 13 bases short, with 9 bases between. The CDR3 sequence: CSVEEGLGFF. In DNA form, the CDR3 reads TGCAGCGTTGAAGAAGGGTTAGGTTTCTTT.

This clonotype appeared many times. This chain uses TRBV7-9 with TRBJ2-1, with D uncertain. CDR3 length equals 14 residues. V was trimmed by 3 bases and J by 2 bases, leaving 8 bases between them. Germline V gives CDR1 SEHNR, CDR2 FQNEAQ (reference sequence). The CDR3 DNA is TGTGCCAGCAGCTTCGGCGGACCCTACAATGAGCAGTTCTTC. Translated, it gives CASSFGGPYNEQFF.

V gene TRBV30 combines with J gene TRBJ2-1; no clear D. The CDR3 runs 11 residues. Looked up from germline, CDR1 is GTSNPN and CDR2 is SVGIG (reference sequence). V gave up 3 bases and J gave up 8 bases, with 8 bases separating them. CDR3 residues: CAWSRLYEQFF. DNA for the CDR3: TGTGCCTGGAGCCGACTCTATGAGCAGTTCTTC.

This clonotype was picked up many times. The V call is TRBV6-2 or TRBV6-3, the J call TRBJ2-1, with D hard to call. This CDR3 has 15 amino acids. The V end lost 8 bases, the J end lost 0 bases, and 14 bases lay between the germline ends. The germline V gene has CDR1 MNHEY and CDR2 SVGEGT. CDR3 DNA sequence: TGTGCCAGCTTTTATCCGGGTGGCTCCTACAATGAGCAGTTCTTC. Amino acids: CASFYPGGSYNEQFF.

A remark on this clonotype: This clone may be a read error of a much larger clone one base away. V and J are TRBV3-1 and TRBJ1-5, with 7 positions matching TRBD1. From germline, CDR1 is LGHDT and CDR2 YNNKEL (reference sequence). The CDR3 loop spans 13 amino acids. The CDR3 DNA is TGTTCCAGCAGTCGAGGGGGCTGGGAGCCCCAGCATTTT. It is translated as CSSSRGGWEPQHF. The full variable domain, in which reference TRBV3-1 and TRBJ1-5 provide the parts outside the CDR3, is DTAVSQTPKYLVTQMGNDKSIKCEQNLGHDTMYWYKQDSKKFLKIMFSYNNKELIINETVPNRFSPKSPDKAHLNLHINSLELGDSAVYFCSSSRGGWEPQHFGDGTRLSIL.